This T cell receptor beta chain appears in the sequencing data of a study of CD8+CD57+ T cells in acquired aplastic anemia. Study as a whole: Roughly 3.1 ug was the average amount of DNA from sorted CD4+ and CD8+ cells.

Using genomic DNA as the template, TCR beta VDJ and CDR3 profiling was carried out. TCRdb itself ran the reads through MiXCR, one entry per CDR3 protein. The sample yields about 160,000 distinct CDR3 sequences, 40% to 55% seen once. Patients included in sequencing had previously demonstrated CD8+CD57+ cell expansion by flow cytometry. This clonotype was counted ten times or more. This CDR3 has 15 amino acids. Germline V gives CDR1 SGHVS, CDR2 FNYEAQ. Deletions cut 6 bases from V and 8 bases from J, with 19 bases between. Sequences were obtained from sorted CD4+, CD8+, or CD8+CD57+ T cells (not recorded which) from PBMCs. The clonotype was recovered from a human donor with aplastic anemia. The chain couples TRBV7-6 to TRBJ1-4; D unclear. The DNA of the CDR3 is TGTGCCAGCAGTCGCAAGGGAGATCAGAAGGAAAAACTGTTTTTT. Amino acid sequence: CASSRKGDQKEKLFF.